There are a few counts of the clone carrying this T cell receptor (beta chain). The data originate from a study of molecular identifiers for immune sequencing clone quantification. TCRdb re-derived calls from the PCR reads in MiXCR, one entry per CDR3 protein. The sample holds about 500,000 distinct CDR3 sequences, about a fifth seen once. Germline CDR1 and CDR2: SEHNR and FQNEAQ (reference sequence). V lost 5 bases and J lost 7, with 10 bases in between. The CDR3 runs to 12 residues. V is TRBV7-9 and J is TRBJ2-3; D is uncertain. The TCR was taken from a human donor in good health. Some libraries in this study had Jurkat cell RNA spiked in. Sequencing was carried out using naive CD8+ T cells from blood, with Jurkat cell RNA spiked in. Indicated subset: FACS-sorted CD8+CD4-CCR7+CD45RA+ naive T cells. The CDR3 bases are TGTGCCAGCAGCCCAAGCACTCATACGCAGTATTTT. This sequence encodes CASSPSTHTQYF. The whole variable domain, remainder taken from reference TRBV7-9 and TRBJ2-3, is DTGVSQNPRHKITKRGQNVTFRCDPISEHNRLYWYRQTLGQGPEFLTYFQNEAQLEKSRLLSDRFSAERPKGSFSTLEIQRTEQGDSAMYLCASSPSTHTQYFGPGTRLTVL.